This TCR beta chain is drawn from a study of T cell responses to AZD1222 COVID-19 vaccine. Worth noting for this clone: Its antigen is unidentified.

Doses given second, at about 4 or about 12 weeks, were pooled. The germline V and J ends were trimmed by 4 bases and 5 bases, with 11 bases remaining between them. Germline V gives CDR1 SGHDT, CDR2 YYEEEE. This CDR3 comprises 13 residues. Study outcomes and limitations: Once two AZD1222 doses were given, Spike-specific TCR breadth and depth went up. White British people made up most donors, females outnumbered males, and clonal diversity was possibly underestimated.

The method was immunoSEQ multiplex PCR; TCRdb's version includes in-frame clones alone and lacks a portion of them. Among 150,000 to 200,000 clones listed, around 91% were seen once. The sequences come from peripheral blood, collected 28 days after the second AZD1222 dose. The source is an adult who received the AZD1222 COVID-19 vaccine. The J gene is TRBJ2-3, the V gene TRBV5-6; D possibly corresponds to TRBD2 (6 bases). CDR3 sequence reads: CASSGYSGDTQYF. CDR3 bases: TGTGCCAGCAGCGGCTATAGCGGAGATACGCAGTATTTT. The entire variable domain, with the rest obtained from reference TRBV5-6 and TRBJ2-3, is as follows: DAGVTQSPTHLIKTRGQQVTLRCSPKSGHDTVSWYQQALGQGPQFIFQYYEEEERQRGNFPDRFSGHQFPNYSSELNVNALLLGDSALYLCASSGYSGDTQYFGPGTRLTVL.